This T cell receptor beta chain derives from a study of shared clonotypes between healthy human individuals. Looked up from germline, CDR1 is SGHRS and CDR2 is YFSETQ. V was pared by 0 bases and J by 1 base, with 11 bases between. There are 15 residues in the CDR3. The method was immunoSEQ multiplex PCR; TCRdb's version includes in-frame clones alone and lacks a portion of them. The sample carries roughly 1,100,000 clones, about 75% recorded once. Whole-study findings and limits: About 5% of naive CD4 clonotypes were common to several donors.

Concerning this clone: The antigen is unknown. Additional DNA sequences in this sample encode the identical CDR3.

Both subsets, CD45RA+ naive and CD45RA-negative memory, were split from the CD4+ cells. This receptor was obtained from a young man in good health. The genes are TRBV5-1 and TRBJ2-7; tentative D call: TRBD1 (5 bases). The sample taken for sequencing was memory CD4+ T cells sorted from blood. Documented subset: CD45RA-negative fraction. The CDR3 loop reads CASSLDQGSSYEQYF. The CDR3 nucleotides read TGCGCCAGCAGCTTGGATCAGGGATCGTCCTACGAGCAGTACTTC.